This T cell receptor beta chain was recorded in a study of read filtering for tumor transcriptome and immune sequencing. The CDR3 is 15 residues long. Between the trimmed V and J ends, which lost 7 bases and 1 base, there was a span of 16 bases. The germline gives CDR1 WSHSY, CDR2 SAAADI. The library was built from 400 ng RNA with molecular barcoded adaptors for alpha/delta and beta/gamma chains. TCRdb independently ran MiXCR on the reads; one entry per CDR3 protein. The sample gives over 45,000 distinct CDR3 sequences, around 20% of which show up once; roughly 17% is in the top ten. Sequencing was carried out using a population of CD138-negative cells sorted from bone marrow. The V and J genes are TRBV10-2 and TRBJ1-1; TRBD1 is a possible D gene (5 bases). The receptor was derived from a donor at least 40 years old with multiple myeloma. The CDR3 region has the DNA TGCGCCAGCAAGGAGAGGATTACAGGGAACACTGAAGCTTTCTTT. Amino acid sequence: CASKERITGNTEAFF.